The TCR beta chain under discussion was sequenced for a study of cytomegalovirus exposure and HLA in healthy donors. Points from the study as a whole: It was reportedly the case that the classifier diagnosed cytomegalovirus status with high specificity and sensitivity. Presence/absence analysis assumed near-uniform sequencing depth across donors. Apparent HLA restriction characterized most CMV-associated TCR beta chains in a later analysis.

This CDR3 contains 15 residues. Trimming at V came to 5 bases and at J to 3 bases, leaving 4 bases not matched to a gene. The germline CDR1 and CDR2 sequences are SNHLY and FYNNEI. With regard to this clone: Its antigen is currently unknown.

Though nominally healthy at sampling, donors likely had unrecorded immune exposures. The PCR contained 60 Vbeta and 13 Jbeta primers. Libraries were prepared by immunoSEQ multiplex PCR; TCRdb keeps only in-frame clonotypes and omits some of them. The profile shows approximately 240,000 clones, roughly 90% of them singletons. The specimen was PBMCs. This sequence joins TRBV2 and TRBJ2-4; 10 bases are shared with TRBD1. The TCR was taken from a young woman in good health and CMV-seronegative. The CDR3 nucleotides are TGTGCCAGCAGTAAGGGACAGGGGAGCAAAAACATTCAGTACTTC. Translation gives CASSKGQGSKNIQYF. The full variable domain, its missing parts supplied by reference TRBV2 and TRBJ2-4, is EPEVTQTPSHQVTQMGQEVILRCVPISNHLYFYWYRQILGQKVEFLVSFYNNEISEKSEIFDDQFSVERPDGSNFTLKIRSTKLEDSAMYFCASSKGQGSKNIQYFGAGTRLSVL.